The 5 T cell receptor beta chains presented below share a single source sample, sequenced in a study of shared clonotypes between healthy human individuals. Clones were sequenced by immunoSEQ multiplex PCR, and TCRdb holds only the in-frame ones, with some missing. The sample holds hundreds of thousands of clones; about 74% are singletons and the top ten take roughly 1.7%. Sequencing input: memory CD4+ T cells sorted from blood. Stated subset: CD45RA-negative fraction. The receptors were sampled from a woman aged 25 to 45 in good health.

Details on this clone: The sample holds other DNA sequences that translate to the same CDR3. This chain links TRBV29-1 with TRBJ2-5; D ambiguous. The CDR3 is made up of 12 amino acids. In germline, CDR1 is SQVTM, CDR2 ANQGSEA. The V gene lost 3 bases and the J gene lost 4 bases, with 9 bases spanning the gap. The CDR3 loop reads CSVEGLGETQYF. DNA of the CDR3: TGCAGCGTTGAGGGTCTGGGAGAGACCCAGTACTTC. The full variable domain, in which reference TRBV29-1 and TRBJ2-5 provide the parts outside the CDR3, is SAVISQKPSRDICQRGTSLTIQCQVDSQVTMMFWYRQQPGQSLTLIATANQGSEATYESGFVIDKFPISRPNLTFSTLTVSNMSPEDSSIYLCSVEGLGETQYFGPGTRLLVL.

The CDR3 DNA sequence: TGTGCCAGCAGCTTGGGTCCTAAAAGCACAGATACGCAGTATTTT. Protein: CASSLGPKSTDTQYF. V is TRBV5-6 and J is TRBJ2-3; D not resolved. Germline assignment: CDR1 SGHDT and CDR2 YYEEEE. V lost 0 bases to trimming and J lost 0 bases, with 8 bases between them. The CDR3 extends over 15 amino acids.

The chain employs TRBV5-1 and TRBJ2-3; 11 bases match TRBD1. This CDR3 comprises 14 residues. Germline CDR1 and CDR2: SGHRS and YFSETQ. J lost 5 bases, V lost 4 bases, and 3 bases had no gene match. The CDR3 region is CASSQGTGGDTQYF. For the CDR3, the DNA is TGCGCCAGCAGCCAAGGGACAGGGGGAGATACGCAGTATTTT.

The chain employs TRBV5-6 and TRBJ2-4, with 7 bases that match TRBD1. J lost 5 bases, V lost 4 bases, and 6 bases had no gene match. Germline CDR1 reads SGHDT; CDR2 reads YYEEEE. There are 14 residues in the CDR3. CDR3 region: CASSLTGLQNIQYF. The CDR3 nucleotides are TGTGCCAGCAGCCTGACAGGGCTCCAAAACATTCAGTACTTC.

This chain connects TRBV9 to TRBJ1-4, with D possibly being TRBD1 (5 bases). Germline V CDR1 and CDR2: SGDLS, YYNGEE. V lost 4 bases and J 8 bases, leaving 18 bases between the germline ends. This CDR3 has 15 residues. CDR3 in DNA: TGTGCCAGCAGCAGGGGCCTAGACTCCCACGAAAAACTGTTTTTT. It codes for CASSRGLDSHEKLFF.